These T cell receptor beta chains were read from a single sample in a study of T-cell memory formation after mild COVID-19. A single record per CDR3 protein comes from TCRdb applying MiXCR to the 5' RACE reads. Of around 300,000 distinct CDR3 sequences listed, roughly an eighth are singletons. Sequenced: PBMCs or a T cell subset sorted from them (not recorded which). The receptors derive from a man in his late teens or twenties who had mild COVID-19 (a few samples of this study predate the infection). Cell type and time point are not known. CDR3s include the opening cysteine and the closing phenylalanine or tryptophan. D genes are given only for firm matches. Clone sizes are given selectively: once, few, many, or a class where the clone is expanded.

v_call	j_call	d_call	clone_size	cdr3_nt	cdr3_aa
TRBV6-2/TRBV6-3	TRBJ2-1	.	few	TGTGCCAGCACCCACAGGGGGGGAAATGAGCAGTTCTTC	CASTHRGGNEQFF
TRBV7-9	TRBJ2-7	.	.	TGTGCCAGCAGCTTAGCGCCCCGGGGGCCGCCCCACTACGAGCAGTACTTC	CASSLAPRGPPHYEQYF
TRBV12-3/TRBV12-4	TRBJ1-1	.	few	TGTGCCAGCAGTTCCAATCGGAACACTGAAGCTTTCTTT	CASSSNRNTEAFF
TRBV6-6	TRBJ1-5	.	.	TGTGCCAGCAGTTACTCGACCCGTTGGCAGCCCCAGCATTTT	CASSYSTRWQPQHF
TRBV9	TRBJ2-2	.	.	TGTGCCAGCAGACGACGAGGAGCACAAAACACCGGGGAGCTGTTTTTT	CASRRRGAQNTGELFF
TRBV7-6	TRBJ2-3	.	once	TGTGCCAGCAGCTTGGGGCAGGGGATGGCAGATACGCAGTATTTT	CASSLGQGMADTQYF
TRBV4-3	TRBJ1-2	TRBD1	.	TGCGCCAGCAGCCCCGGCCCCACAGGGGGCGCTCCCTATGGCTACACCTTC	CASSPGPTGGAPYGYTF
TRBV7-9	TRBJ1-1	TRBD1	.	TGTGCCAGCAGCTCAAGGGGGACAGGGGCCACTGAAGCTTTCTTT	CASSSRGTGATEAFF
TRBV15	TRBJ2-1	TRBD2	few	TGTGCCACCAGCAGGGGACTAGCGGGGGGACCTAATGAGCAGTTCTTC	CATSRGLAGGPNEQFF
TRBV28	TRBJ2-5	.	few	TGTGCCAGCACAGCGAACCAAGAGACCCAGTACTTC	CASTANQETQYF
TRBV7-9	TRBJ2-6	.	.	TGTGCCAGCAGCCCAATGCGCGACTCTGGGGCCAACGTCCTGACTTTC	CASSPMRDSGANVLTF
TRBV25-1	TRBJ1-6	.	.	TGTGCCAGCAGTCCAACGGCAAATTCACCCCTCCACTTT	CASSPTANSPLHF
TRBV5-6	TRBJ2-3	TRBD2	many	TGTGCCAGCAGCTTGATCGCGCTAGCGGGGTATAGAGATACGCAGTATTTT	CASSLIALAGYRDTQYF
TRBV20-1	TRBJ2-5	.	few	TGCAGTGCTAGATTCCCGGGGATAGAGACCCAGTACTTC	CSARFPGIETQYF
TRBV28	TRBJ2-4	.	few	TGTGCCAGCATCAAGGGCTCGACCAAAAACATTCAGTACTTC	CASIKGSTKNIQYF
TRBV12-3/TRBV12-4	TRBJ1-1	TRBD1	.	TGTGCCAGCAGTTTTGGGGACAGGCGATCTGAAGCTTTCTTT	CASSFGDRRSEAFF
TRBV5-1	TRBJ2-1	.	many	TGCGCCAGCAGCTTGGCTGCCCCGAATTACAATGAGCAGTTCTTC	CASSLAAPNYNEQFF
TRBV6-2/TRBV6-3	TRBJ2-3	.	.	TGTGCCAGCGCATGGGTGACAGATACGCAGTATTTT	CASAWVTDTQYF
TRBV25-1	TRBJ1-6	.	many	TGTGCCAGCAGTGGCCCAGGGAGCTCCTATAATTCACCCCTCCACTTT	CASSGPGSSYNSPLHF
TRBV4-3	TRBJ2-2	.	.	TGCGCCAGCAGCCAAGATGAGCCGAACACCGGGGAGCTGTTTTTT	CASSQDEPNTGELFF
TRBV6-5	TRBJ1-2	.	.	TGTGCCAGCAGTTACACCGACGTCGGTGGCTACACCTTC	CASSYTDVGGYTF
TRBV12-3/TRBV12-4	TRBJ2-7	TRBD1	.	TGTGCCAGCACCAACTACGGGACAGGGGGCTACGAGCAGTACTTC	CASTNYGTGGYEQYF
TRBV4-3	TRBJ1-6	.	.	TGCGCCAGCAGCCAAGACCCGGCAGGGTTGAATTCACCCCTCCACTTT	CASSQDPAGLNSPLHF
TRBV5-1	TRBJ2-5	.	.	TGCGCCAGCAGCTTGTGGGTGGTAGGAGAGACCCAGTACTTC	CASSLWVVGETQYF
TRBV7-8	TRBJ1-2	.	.	TGTGCCAGCAGCTTCGGCTATACCTCGGGCTACACCTTC	CASSFGYTSGYTF
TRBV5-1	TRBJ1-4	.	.	TGCGCCAGCAGCTTGTTGCCTAATGAAAAACTGTTTTTT	CASSLLPNEKLFF
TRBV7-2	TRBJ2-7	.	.	TGTGCCAGCAGCTCCGTGAGGGCCTCCACCTACGAGCAGTACTTC	CASSSVRASTYEQYF
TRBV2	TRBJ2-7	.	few	TGTGCCAGCTGGGAACTGGGACAAATCTACGAGCAGTACTTC	CASWELGQIYEQYF
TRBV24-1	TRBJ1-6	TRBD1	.	TGTGCCACCAGTCCGACAGGGGTGCGCCTCCGGATCAATTCACCCCTCCACTTT	CATSPTGVRLRINSPLHF
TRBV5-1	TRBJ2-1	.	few	TGCGCCAGCAGCGAGATCAATGAGCAGTTCTTC	CASSEINEQFF
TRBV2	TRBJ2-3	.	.	TGTGCCAGCAAGTCTAGTTTGGCAGATACGCAGTATTTT	CASKSSLADTQYF
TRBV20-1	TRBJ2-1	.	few	TGCAGTGGAATGTCTGATAGGGACGAGCAGTTCTTC	CSGMSDRDEQFF
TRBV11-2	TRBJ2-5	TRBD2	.	TGTGCCAGCAGCTTCGGTGGCGGGGGGCGGCAAGAGACCCAGTACTTC	CASSFGGGGRQETQYF
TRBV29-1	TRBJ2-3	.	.	TGCAGCGTTGAAAAGGCGGCGGTTGAGAATACGCAGTATTTT	CSVEKAAVENTQYF
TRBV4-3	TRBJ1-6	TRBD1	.	TGCGCCAGCAGCCAAAGACAGGGGGATTCACCCCTCAACTTT	CASSQRQGDSPLNF
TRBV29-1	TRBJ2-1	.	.	TGCAGCGTCGCTCGGACGAGCTCCTACAATGAGCAGTTCTTC	CSVARTSSYNEQFF
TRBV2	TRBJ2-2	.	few	TGTGCCAGCCGTCGAGGGTGGACCGGGGAGCTGTTTTTT	CASRRGWTGELFF
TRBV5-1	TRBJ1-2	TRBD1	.	TGCGCCAGCAGCCTGCGACAGGGGGGTAACTATGGCTACACCTTC	CASSLRQGGNYGYTF
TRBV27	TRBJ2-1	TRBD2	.	TGTGCCAGCAGACTAGCGGGGGGGCTCACTGAGCAGTTCTTC	CASRLAGGLTEQFF
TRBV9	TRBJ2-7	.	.	TGTGCCAGCAGCGTAGAGCAGGGCCCCACCTACGAGCAGTACTTC	CASSVEQGPTYEQYF
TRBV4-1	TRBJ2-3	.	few	TGCGCCAGCAGCCAAGATCTTTTCAGGGGCCACCGTAGAGATACGCAGTATTTT	CASSQDLFRGHRRDTQYF